The 5 T cell receptor beta chains reported below all come from one sample, sequenced in a study of T cells in localized non-small cell lung cancer. Data came from immunoSEQ multiplex PCR; TCRdb stores just in-frame clones and leaves some out. The table shows 2,500 to 3,000 clones, with under 30% occurring only once. Specimen: lung tumor tissue, collected before any cancer treatment. Receptors originate from a man aged 40-75 years with stage II squamous cell lung carcinoma.

There are a few counts of this clone. This chain uses TRBV11-3 with TRBJ1-2, with 7 nucleotides matching TRBD1. The germline V gene encodes CDR1 SGHNT and CDR2 YENEEA. V was pared by 6 bases and J by 4 bases, with 8 bases of the junction left unmatched. The CDR3 sequence is 14 residues long. The CDR3 bases are TGTGCCAGCAGGTTCACAGGGGCAGGCTATGGCTACACCTTC. Its translation: CASRFTGAGYGYTF.

The V gene is TRBV4-1, the J gene TRBJ1-2; D may be TRBD1 (5 bases). V dropped 1 base and J dropped 3 bases, with 12 bases sitting between them. The CDR3 sequence is 15 residues long. The germline V gene has CDR1 MGHRA and CDR2 YSYEKL. CDR3 loop: CASSQGSQGHYGYTF. CDR3 bases: TGCGCCAGCAGCCAAGGTAGTCAGGGACACTATGGCTACACCTTC.

Concerning this clone itself: An end of the junction does not agree with germline; a read error may underlie this. V and J are TRBV11-3 and TRBJ2-2; D uncertain. The CDR3 runs 14 residues. Germline V gives CDR1 SGHNT, CDR2 YENEEA. The CDR3 nucleotides read TGTGCTAGCAGCCCCGGTTCGAACACCGGGGAGCTGTTTTTT. Its protein is CASSPGSNTGELFF.

By frequency in the sample, this clone is medium-sized. The V and J genes are TRBV11-3 and TRBJ1-1; D gene ambiguous. V gave up 5 bases and J gave up 1 base, with 14 bases separating them. Germline CDR1 and CDR2: SGHNT and YENEEA. The CDR3 runs to 15 residues. CDR3 nucleotides: TGTGCCAGCAGCCTGGATGATACATGGAACACTGAAGCTTTCTTT. Translated: CASSLDDTWNTEAFF. The complete variable domain, with remaining parts taken from reference TRBV11-3 and TRBJ1-1, reads EAGVVQSPRYKIIEKKQPVAFWCNPISGHNTLYWYLQNLGQGPELLIRYENEEAVDDSQLPKDRFSAERLKGVDSTLKIQPAELGDSAVYLCASSLDDTWNTEAFFGQGTRLTVV.

The gene calls are TRBV6-1 and TRBJ2-7, with no clear D. Germline values: CDR1 MNHNS, CDR2 SASEGT. V was pared by 2 bases and J by 2 bases, with 7 bases between. The CDR3 contains 13 residues. This CDR3 reads CASSERAPYEQYF. Written as DNA, the CDR3 is TGTGCCAGCAGTGAAAGGGCCCCCTACGAGCAGTACTTC.